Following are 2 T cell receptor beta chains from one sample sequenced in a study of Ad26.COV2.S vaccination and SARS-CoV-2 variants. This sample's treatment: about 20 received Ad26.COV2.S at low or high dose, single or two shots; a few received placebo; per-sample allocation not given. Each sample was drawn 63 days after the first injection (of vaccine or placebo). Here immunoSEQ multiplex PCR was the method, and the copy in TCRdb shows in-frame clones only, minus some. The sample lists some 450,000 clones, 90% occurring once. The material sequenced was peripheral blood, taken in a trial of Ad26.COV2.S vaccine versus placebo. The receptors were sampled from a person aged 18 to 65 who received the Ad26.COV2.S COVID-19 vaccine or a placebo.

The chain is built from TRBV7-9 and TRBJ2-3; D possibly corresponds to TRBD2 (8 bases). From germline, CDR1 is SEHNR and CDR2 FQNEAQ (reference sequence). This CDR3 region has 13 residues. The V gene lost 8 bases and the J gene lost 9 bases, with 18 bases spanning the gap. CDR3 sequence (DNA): TGTGCCAGCGGCCGGGAGGGAGGGGGCACGCAGTATTTT. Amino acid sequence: CASGREGGGTQYF. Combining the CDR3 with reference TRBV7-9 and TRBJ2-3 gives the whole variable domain DTGVSQNPRHKITKRGQNVTFRCDPISEHNRLYWYRQTLGQGPEFLTYFQNEAQLEKSRLLSDRFSAERPKGSFSTLEIQRTEQGDSAMYLCASGREGGGTQYFGPGTRLTVL.

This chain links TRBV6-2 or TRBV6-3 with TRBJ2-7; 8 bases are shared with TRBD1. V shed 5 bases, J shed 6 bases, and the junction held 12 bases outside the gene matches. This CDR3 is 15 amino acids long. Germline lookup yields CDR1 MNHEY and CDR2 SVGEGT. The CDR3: CASSEGQAYSGEQYF. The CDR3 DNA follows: TGTGCCAGCAGTGAGGGACAGGCGTACTCAGGCGAGCAGTACTTC.